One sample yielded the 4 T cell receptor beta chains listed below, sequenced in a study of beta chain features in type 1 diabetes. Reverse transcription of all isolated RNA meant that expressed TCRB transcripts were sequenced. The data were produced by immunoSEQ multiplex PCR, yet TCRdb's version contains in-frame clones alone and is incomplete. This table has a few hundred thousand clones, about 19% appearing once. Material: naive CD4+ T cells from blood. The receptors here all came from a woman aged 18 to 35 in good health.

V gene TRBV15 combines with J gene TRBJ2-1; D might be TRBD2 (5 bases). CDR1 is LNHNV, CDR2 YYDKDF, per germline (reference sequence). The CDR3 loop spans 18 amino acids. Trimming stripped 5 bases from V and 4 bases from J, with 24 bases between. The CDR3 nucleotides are TGTGCCACCAGCCGACGTAGATCGGGGTCAAACCTTTACAATGAGCAGTTCTTC. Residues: CATSRRRSGSNLYNEQFF.

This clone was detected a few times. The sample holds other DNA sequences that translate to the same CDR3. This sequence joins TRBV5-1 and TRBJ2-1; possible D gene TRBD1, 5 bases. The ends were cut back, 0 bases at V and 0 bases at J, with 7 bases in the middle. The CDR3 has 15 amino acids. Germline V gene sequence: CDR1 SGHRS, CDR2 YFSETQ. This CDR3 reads CASSLGQTSYNEQFF. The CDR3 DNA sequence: TGCGCCAGCAGCTTGGGACAGACCTCCTACAATGAGCAGTTCTTC.

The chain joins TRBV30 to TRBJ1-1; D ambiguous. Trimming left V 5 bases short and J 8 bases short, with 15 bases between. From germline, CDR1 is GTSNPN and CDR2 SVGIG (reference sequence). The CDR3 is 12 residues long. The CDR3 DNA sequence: TGTGCCTGGGCCCTGGGGAGAGTAGAAGCTTTCTTT. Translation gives CAWALGRVEAFF.

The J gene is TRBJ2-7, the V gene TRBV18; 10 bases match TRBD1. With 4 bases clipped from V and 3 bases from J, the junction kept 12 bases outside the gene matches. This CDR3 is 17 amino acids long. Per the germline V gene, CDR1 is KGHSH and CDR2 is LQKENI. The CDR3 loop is CASSRIHQGQGNYEQYF. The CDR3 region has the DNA TGTGCCAGCTCACGAATTCATCAGGGACAGGGGAACTACGAGCAGTACTTC. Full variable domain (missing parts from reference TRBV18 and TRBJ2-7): NAGVMQNPRHLVRRRGQEARLRCSPMKGHSHVYWYRQLPEEGLKFMVYLQKENIIDESGMPKERFSAEFPKEGPSILRIQQVVRGDSAAYFCASSRIHQGQGNYEQYFGPGTRLTVT.